This T cell receptor (beta chain) emerged from a study of blood T cell repertoires in COVID-19 (dated by TCRdb to 2019 to 2021). Looking at the study overall: The collaborator samples originated in the United States, Italy and Spain and spanned the acute and convalescent phases of COVID-19. Subjects who had been exposed to COVID-19, were actively infected with it, or had recovered from it provided the deeply sampled blood TCRbeta repertoires that made up the dataset. Where HLA class I and class II types were available, the types were taken from metadata supplied by the sample provider, not from assay-based typing. The prospective study material was composed of cDNA or gDNA derived from T cells, B-cell-depleted T cells, or PBMCs. Samples were obtained from the ongoing ImmuneRACE study (first 160 participants) and from 1,000 to 1,500 subjects provided by 6 global collaborators. A de-identified subject ID, COVID-19 status, age in years and sex were almost always included in the sample metadata. The repertoires were made available in a free public database intended to serve as a resource for research on the immune response to SARS-CoV-2.

With respect to this clone: The antigen it binds to is not known. At one boundary the junction diverges from the germline segment, which might be a read error.

Another Seattle source contributed samples from volunteer blood donors who had recovered from COVID-19. Each collaborating institution followed its own protocols to collect whole blood in K2EDTA tubes. For TCRbeta analysis, collaborators shipped samples in one of three forms: frozen whole blood, isolated PBMCs, or DNA extracted from either of those sample types. The germline V gene specifies SGHTA as CDR1 and FQGTGA as CDR2. The CDR3 runs 16 residues from the cysteine to the phenylalanine. The DNA shown is the 48-base CDR3, in frame from base 1. Study-level results and caveats: Clinical and demographic metadata were provided uncurated, with the amount varying by source and participant.

TCRbeta CDR3 regions were amplified from genomic DNA by means of the immunoSEQ Assay, a bias-controlled multiplex PCR. Per the source publication's procedure: Within the assay, amplification of reference gene primers was used to estimate how many nucleated cells each sample contained. Sequence reads were collapsed and filtered to measure the absolute abundance of every unique TCRbeta CDR3 rearrangement. For each sample, productive Simpson clonality was calculated as the square root of Simpson's diversity index across productive rearrangements. Sourced from immuneACCESS, this table was stored by TCRdb with only in-frame sequences that have V and J called. A share of the clones is absent; for the studies checked, an unresolved V gene accounts for under half, and the remainder has no known explanation. That table gives V, J and clone size, and the DNA gave D and trimming. The sample has some 230,000 clones on record, 80% to 85% of them singletons. Around 2.7% of the sample goes to the ten largest clones.

This TCR was recovered from a woman aged 25-40 years who had recovered from COVID-19. Input material: peripheral blood. The chain is made from TRBV7-3 and TRBJ2-3; D gene: possibly TRBD2, on 5 matching bases. The CDR3 here reads CASSITEGAGTDTQYF. Read as DNA, the sequence is TGTGCCAGCAGCATAACAGAGGGAGCAGGCACAGATACGCAGTATTTT.